This T cell receptor (beta chain) was recorded in a study of Ad26.COV2.S vaccination and SARS-CoV-2 variants. The method was immunoSEQ multiplex PCR; TCRdb's version includes in-frame clones alone and lacks a portion of them. The table includes about 370,000 clones, more than 85% detected once. The CDR3 runs 14 residues. Trimming took 1 base from V and 3 from J, leaving 8 bases between them. Per germline, CDR1 SGHRS and CDR2 YFSETQ. As to this clone: The sample contains more than one DNA sequence encoding this CDR3.

Specified treatment: about 20 received Ad26.COV2.S at low or high dose, single or two shots; 5 received placebo; per-sample allocation not given. The investigators took samples on day 63 after the first vaccine or placebo injection. The donor was a Boston adult aged 18-55 years. The vaccine delivered Wuhan-strain SARS-CoV-2 spike through an Ad26 vector. This chain joins TRBV5-1 and TRBJ1-3; TRBD1 is a possible D gene (5 bases). The sequenced sample was peripheral blood, obtained in a trial of Ad26.COV2.S vaccine versus placebo. This clonotype was obtained from a person between 18 and 65 years old who received the Ad26.COV2.S COVID-19 vaccine or a placebo. The CDR3 DNA follows: TGCGCCAGCAGCTTGACAGGCTTTGGAAACACCATATATTTT. The encoded protein is CASSLTGFGNTIYF.